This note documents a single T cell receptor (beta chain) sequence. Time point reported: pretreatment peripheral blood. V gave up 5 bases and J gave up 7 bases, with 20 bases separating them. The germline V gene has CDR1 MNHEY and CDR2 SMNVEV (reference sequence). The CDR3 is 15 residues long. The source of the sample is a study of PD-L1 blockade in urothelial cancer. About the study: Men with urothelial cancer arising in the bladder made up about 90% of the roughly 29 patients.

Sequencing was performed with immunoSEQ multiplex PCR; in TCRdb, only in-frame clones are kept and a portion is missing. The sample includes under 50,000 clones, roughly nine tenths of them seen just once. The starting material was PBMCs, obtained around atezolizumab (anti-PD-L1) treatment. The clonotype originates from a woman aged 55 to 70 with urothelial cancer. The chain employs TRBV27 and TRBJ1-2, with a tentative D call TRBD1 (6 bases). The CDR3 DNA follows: TGTGCCAGCAGTAACCCTTCGGCGGGGGGCGGTGGCTACACCTTC. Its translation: CASSNPSAGGGGYTF.